What follows are 26 T cell receptor beta chains derived from one specimen sequenced in a study of blood T cell repertoires in COVID-19. The table came from immunoSEQ multiplex PCR; TCRdb's copy has only in-frame clones and leaves some out. The profile shows 200,000 to 250,000 clones, less than 85% of them singletons. The sample consisted of PBMCs or T cells enriched from blood (not recorded which). These receptors were obtained from a man aged 60 to 75 who had recovered from COVID-19.

The genes are TRBV20-1 and TRBJ2-7, with D tentatively TRBD2 (6 bases). V lost 3 bases to trimming and J lost 2 bases, with 14 bases between them. This CDR3 has 14 residues. Germline values: CDR1 DFQATT, CDR2 SNEGSKA (reference sequence). The CDR3 bases are TGCAGTGCTAGTCGGGGGATATCCGCCTACGAGCAGTACTTC. Encoded protein: CSASRGISAYEQYF.

The chain is built from TRBV6-2 or TRBV6-3 and TRBJ2-1; 9 nucleotides match TRBD1. The germline V gene encodes CDR1 MNHEY and CDR2 SVGEGT. J gave up 1 base and V 6 bases, and 7 bases lay outside the gene matches. This CDR3 is 16 amino acids long. CDR3 sequence (DNA): TGTGCCAGCAGCCCCGGGACAGGGCAATCCTACAATGAGCAGTTCTTC. The encoded protein is CASSPGTGQSYNEQFF.

The genes are TRBV5-1 and TRBJ2-1; 8 bases fit TRBD2. Trimming removed 4 bases from V and 1 base from J; junction bases left unmatched: 7. CDR1 SGHRS and CDR2 YFSETQ come from the germline V gene. The CDR3 runs to 16 residues. CDR3 protein: CASSPNIAGSYNEQFF. Written as DNA, the CDR3 is TGCGCCAGCAGCCCGAATATAGCGGGGTCCTACAATGAGCAGTTCTTC.

This clone was recorded only once. The chain uses TRBV18 and TRBJ1-4; D is ambiguous. V was cut by 6 bases and J by 5 bases, with 10 bases left in between. Germline CDR1 KGHSH, CDR2 LQKENI. CDR3 length equals 13 residues. The CDR3 DNA sequence: TGTGCCAGCTCCCGTGGCCAGAATGAAAAACTGTTTTTT. Residues: CASSRGQNEKLFF.

The rearrangement links TRBV10-3 to TRBJ1-5; a weak D match, TRBD1 (6 bases). This CDR3 contains 13 residues. The V and J ends lost 4 bases and 4 bases respectively, with 8 bases between them. CDR1 and CDR2 (germline): ENHRY, SYGVKD. The CDR3 DNA sequence: TGTGCCATCAGTGCCGGACAGAATCAGCCCCAGCATTTT. It translates to CAISAGQNQPQHF.

The sample holds a few counts of this clone. This chain connects TRBV5-1 to TRBJ1-6; D perhaps matches TRBD1 (5 bases). Trimming took 3 bases from V and 10 from J, leaving 14 bases between them. Looked up from germline, CDR1 is SGHRS and CDR2 is YFSETQ. The CDR3 is made up of 14 amino acids. CDR3 region: CASSSGQGGSPLHF. The CDR3 DNA is TGCGCCAGCAGCTCGGGGCAGGGAGGGTCACCCCTCCACTTT. Drawing the rest from reference TRBV5-1 and TRBJ1-6, the complete variable domain is KAGVTQTPRYLIKTRGQQVTLSCSPISGHRSVSWYQQTPGQGLQFLFEYFSETQRNKGNFPGRFSGRQFSNSRSEMNVSTLELGDSALYLCASSSGQGGSPLHFGNGTRLTVT.

V and J are TRBV6-5 and TRBJ1-2; D is unclear. The CDR3 runs to 13 residues. Trimming removed 6 bases at V and 3 bases at J, with 11 bases between. The germline V gene encodes CDR1 MNHEY and CDR2 SVGAGI. The CDR3 here is CASRSPGDYGYTF. The CDR3 bases are TGTGCCAGCAGGTCCCCCGGGGACTATGGCTACACCTTC.

The chain carries TRBV7-2 and TRBJ1-2, with unresolved D. The germline V gene encodes CDR1 SGHTA and CDR2 FQGNSA. The CDR3 is 13 residues long. Trimming removed 1 base at V and 8 bases at J, with 11 bases between. For the CDR3, the DNA is TGTGCCAGCAGCTTAGTACGAGGGAACGGCTACACCTTC. This gives the protein CASSLVRGNGYTF.

The chain employs TRBV24-1 and TRBJ1-4; 7 bases align to TRBD1. The germline V gene encodes CDR1 KGHDR and CDR2 SFDVKD. CDR3 length: 15 residues. V lost 3 bases and J lost 7; bases outside the gene matches: 7. DNA of the CDR3: TGTGCCACCAGTGATCCGACAGGGCTTCCTGAAAAACTGTTTTTT. Translated, it gives CATSDPTGLPEKLFF.

In DNA, the CDR3 is TGTGCCAGCAGCTCCGACAGGGGCGATGTGAACACTGAAGCTTTCTTT. Residues: CASSSDRGDVNTEAFF. V gene TRBV9 combines with J gene TRBJ1-1, with TRBD1 identical over 8 bases. The V gene end was trimmed by 4 bases and the J gene end by 0 bases; junction bases not matched to a gene: 8. The CDR3 is made up of 16 amino acids. Germline lookup yields CDR1 SGDLS and CDR2 YYNGEE.

The chain uses TRBV3-1 (or the pseudogene TRBV3-2) and TRBJ2-5; D not resolved. Per the germline V gene, CDR1 is LGHDT and CDR2 is YNNKEL (reference sequence). Trimming pared 1 base from V and 5 bases from J, leaving 2 bases between. The CDR3 loop spans 11 amino acids. The CDR3 loop is CASSQAETQYF. The CDR3 DNA follows: TGTGCCAGCAGCCAAGCGGAGACCCAGTACTTC.

The V and J genes are TRBV5-6 and TRBJ2-5; TRBD2 matches 12 bases. V lost 0 bases and J lost 2; bases outside the gene matches: 2. The CDR3 consists of 16 residues. The germline CDR1 and CDR2 sequences are SGHDT and YYEEEE. CDR3 in amino acids: CASSLGLAGEQETQYF. For the CDR3, the DNA is TGTGCCAGCAGCTTGGGACTAGCGGGGGAACAAGAGACCCAGTACTTC.

The chain combines TRBV10-3 with TRBJ1-2; 7 bases are shared with TRBD1. CDR3 length: 14 residues. In germline, CDR1 is ENHRY, CDR2 SYGVKD. The trim removed 2 bases at V and 4 bases at J, leaving 4 bases unmatched. CDR3 sequence: CAISEDRESYGYTF. CDR3 nucleotide sequence: TGTGCCATCAGTGAGGACAGGGAGAGCTATGGCTACACCTTC.

The V call is TRBV13, the J call TRBJ2-5, with 7 bases that match TRBD1. The CDR3 runs to 15 residues. The V segment lost 8 bases and the J segment 8 bases; nucleotides outside the gene matches: 17. Germline V gives CDR1 PRHDT, CDR2 FYEKMQ (reference sequence). The CDR3 nucleotides read TGTGCCAGCCTCTGGGCCCGGGACAGAATAAGTACCCAGTACTTC. Translating gives CASLWARDRISTQYF.

This clone was counted a single time. This chain joins TRBV24-1 and TRBJ1-1, with a weak D call TRBD1 (6 bases). Germline V gene lookup returns CDR1 KGHDR and CDR2 SFDVKD. With 7 bases removed from V and 5 bases from J, the gap between germline ends came to 19 bases. The CDR3 totals 15 residues. CDR3 loop: CATRGPGARWTEAFF. In nucleotides, the CDR3 is TGTGCCACCAGGGGGCCAGGGGCTAGGTGGACTGAAGCTTTCTTT.

The genes are TRBV24-1 and TRBJ2-1; 8 positions match TRBD1. The CDR3 sequence is 13 residues long. The V gene's germline CDR1 is KGHDR and CDR2 SFDVKD. The V and J ends lost 10 bases and 7 bases, in that order; junction bases with no gene match: 8. The CDR3 DNA sequence: TGTGCCACTCAGCAGGGGGCGTCTAATGAGCAGTTCTTC. Its translation is CATQQGASNEQFF.

In nucleotides, the CDR3 is TGTGCCAGCAGCGTAGCAGCGGCAGGGAACACCGGGGAGCTGTTTTTT. Protein sequence: CASSVAAAGNTGELFF. The rearrangement joins TRBV9 to TRBJ2-2; tentatively, D is TRBD2 (5 bases). Germline CDR1 SGDLS, CDR2 YYNGEE. The V end lost 0 bases, the J end lost 1 base, and 10 bases lay between the germline ends. The CDR3 extends over 16 amino acids.

The rearrangement uses TRBV5-8 and TRBJ1-5; D is ambiguous. Per germline, CDR1 SGHTS and CDR2 YDEGEE. Trimming took off 0 bases at V and 3 bases at J, with 10 bases between the two ends. This CDR3 comprises 15 residues. As DNA, the CDR3 is TGTGCCAGCAGCTTGGTCTCAGGAATCAATCAGCCCCAGCATTTT. This encodes CASSLVSGINQPQHF.

This clone was seen only once. The CDR3 loop reads CASSKQGAGNQPQHF. CDR3 coding DNA: TGTGCCAGCAGTAAACAGGGGGCAGGCAATCAGCCCCAGCATTTT. This rearrangement joins TRBV6-5 to TRBJ1-5; TRBD1 agrees at 9 bases. The junction had 4 bases not matched to a gene; V was cut back by 5 bases and J by 2 bases. Germline CDR1 and CDR2: MNHEY and SVGAGI. CDR3 length: 15 residues.

The chain employs TRBV18 and TRBJ1-4, with D possibly matching TRBD1 (6 bases). V lost 3 bases to trimming and J lost 8 bases, with 10 bases between them. Germline V gene lookup returns CDR1 KGHSH and CDR2 LQKENI. This CDR3 spans 13 amino acids. CDR3 in DNA: TGTGCCAGCTCACCGGGGGCGGCCGAAAAACTGTTTTTT. It is translated as CASSPGAAEKLFF.

A remark on this clone: Other DNA sequences in this sample translate to the same CDR3. The chain uses TRBV5-6 and TRBJ2-5; D is possibly TRBD1 (6 bases). CDR3 length equals 14 residues. Germline lookup yields CDR1 SGHDT and CDR2 YYEEEE. Deletions cut 4 bases from V and 5 bases from J, with 15 bases between. This chain's CDR3 is CASSKTGPGETQYF. The CDR3 DNA is TGTGCCAGCAGCAAGACAGGCCCGGGGGAGACCCAGTACTTC.

This clone has only one observation. J is TRBJ1-1 and V is TRBV28, with D perhaps matching TRBD1 (5 bases). Trimming cost V 3 bases and J 5 bases, with 13 bases left between them. CDR1 is MDHEN and CDR2 is SYDVKM in the germline V gene. The CDR3 consists of 14 residues. CDR3 coding DNA: TGTGCCAGCAGTTTGGCGGGGGAGGGGACTGAAGCTTTCTTT. Translation: CASSLAGEGTEAFF.

This clone was observed once. J is TRBJ2-3 and V is TRBV4-3, with 7 bases fitting TRBD1. The trim removed 0 bases at V and 0 bases at J, leaving 3 bases unmatched. CDR3 length equals 16 residues. CDR1 is LGHNA, CDR2 YSLEER, per germline. The CDR3 here is CASSQEGTVSTDTQYF. CDR3 DNA sequence: TGCGCCAGCAGCCAAGAAGGGACAGTTAGCACAGATACGCAGTATTTT.

This clone was picked up a small number of times. This sequence joins TRBV7-2 and TRBJ2-3; D remains ambiguous. Germline CDR1 is SGHTA and CDR2 is FQGNSA. With 3 bases removed from V and 2 bases from J, the gap between germline ends came to 3 bases. The CDR3 extends over 12 amino acids. The CDR3 DNA sequence: TGTGCCAGCAGCTTCTCCACAGATACGCAGTATTTT. Translating gives CASSFSTDTQYF.

The rearrangement joins TRBV3-1 (or the pseudogene TRBV3-2) to TRBJ1-2, with D unclear. This CDR3 is built from 16 residues. V dropped 0 bases and J dropped 3 bases, with 14 bases sitting between them. CDR1 is LGHDT, CDR2 YNNKEL, per germline (reference sequence). The chain's CDR3 is CASSQEWRANYYGYTF. Here the CDR3 DNA reads TGTGCCAGCAGCCAAGAGTGGCGGGCCAACTACTATGGCTACACCTTC.

The rearrangement joins TRBV7-9 to TRBJ1-2, with D unclear. Germline-derived CDR1 and CDR2 are SEHNR and FQNEAQ (reference sequence). The CDR3 is 14 amino acids. V was clipped by 2 bases and J by 0 bases, with 7 bases between them. CDR3 residues: CASSLSASNYGYTF. Here the CDR3 DNA reads TGTGCCAGCAGCTTAAGTGCGTCTAACTATGGCTACACCTTC.